The 30 T cell receptor beta chains reported below all come from one sample, sequenced in a study of shared clonotypes between healthy human individuals. CD8 cells regarded as naive lacked CD45RO, were positively chosen for CCR7, and omitted terminally differentiated effector memory CD45RA+ cells. TCRdb's copy holds only in-frame clones and misses some; the assay was immunoSEQ multiplex PCR. This repertoire shows around 2.1 million clones, just over 90% found once; its top ten account for 1.5% to 2%. Sequenced: naive CD8+ T cells from PBMCs. These receptor sequences come from a man aged 18 to 35 in good health. Some clones in this sample may be carry-over from other donors' samples.

V and J are TRBV7-2 and TRBJ2-7; 11 nucleotides agree with TRBD2. Germline assignment: CDR1 SGHTA and CDR2 FQGNSA. The CDR3 is 17 residues long. V shed 0 bases, J shed 1 base, and the junction held 5 bases outside the gene matches. This chain's CDR3 is CASSLASGRAGSYEQYF. The CDR3 coding sequence is TGTGCCAGCAGCTTAGCTAGCGGGAGGGCCGGATCCTACGAGCAGTACTTC.

J is TRBJ2-1 and V is TRBV7-9; weak D call: TRBD1 (6 bases). Germline assignment: CDR1 SEHNR and CDR2 FQNEAQ (reference sequence). Deletions cut 5 bases from V and 7 bases from J, with 21 bases between. There are 16 residues in the CDR3. The CDR3 nucleotides read TGTGCCAGCAGCCCCCGGTGGCCTTCAGGGGTGAATGAGCAGTTCTTC. Protein product: CASSPRWPSGVNEQFF. The full variable domain, rest sourced from reference TRBV7-9 and TRBJ2-1, is DTGVSQNPRHKITKRGQNVTFRCDPISEHNRLYWYRQTLGQGPEFLTYFQNEAQLEKSRLLSDRFSAERPKGSFSTLEIQRTEQGDSAMYLCASSPRWPSGVNEQFFGPGTRLTVL.

This clone was picked up one time. V and J are TRBV19 and TRBJ1-5; D possibly corresponds to TRBD1 (6 bases). Trimming took 0 bases from V and 5 from J, leaving 11 bases between them. CDR1 LNHDA and CDR2 SQIVND come from the germline V gene (reference sequence). CDR3 length: 15 residues. The CDR3 sequence is CASSIEGRGYQPQHF. The CDR3 region has the DNA TGTGCCAGTAGTATAGAAGGCAGGGGATATCAGCCCCAGCATTTT.

The chain recombines TRBV28 with TRBJ2-1, with 7 positions matching TRBD2. Unmatched junction bases numbered 5, after V lost 6 bases and J lost 3 bases. The CDR3 totals 14 residues. Germline lookup yields CDR1 MDHEN and CDR2 SYDVKM. CDR3 sequence (DNA): TGTGCCAGCAGCATACTAGCGAACTACAATGAGCAGTTCTTC. The encoded protein is CASSILANYNEQFF. Supplemented by reference TRBV28 and TRBJ2-1, the full variable domain reads DVKVTQSSRYLVKRTGEKVFLECVQDMDHENMFWYRQDPGLGLRLIYFSYDVKMKEKGDIPEGYSVSREKKERFSLILESASTNQTSMYLCASSILANYNEQFFGPGTRLTVL.

The J gene is TRBJ1-3, the V gene TRBV5-1; D gene unclear. V lost 4 bases and J lost 0, with 8 bases in between. The germline CDR1 and CDR2 sequences are SGHRS and YFSETQ. The CDR3 loop spans 14 amino acids. CDR3 sequence reads: CASSPDDSGNTIYF. CDR3 nucleotide sequence: TGCGCCAGCAGCCCTGATGACTCTGGAAACACCATATATTTT.

The J gene is TRBJ1-1, the V gene TRBV5-6, with D perhaps TRBD1 (5 bases). The CDR3 has 13 amino acids. Per the germline V gene, CDR1 is SGHDT and CDR2 is YYEEEE. Trimming took 7 bases from V and 5 from J, leaving 15 bases between them. The CDR3 sequence: CASEWAGVTEAFF. The CDR3 DNA reads TGTGCCAGCGAATGGGCGGGGGTAACTGAAGCTTTCTTT.

DNA of the CDR3: TGTGCCAGCAGCCCATCCTCCGGCAGGGTGGGTCCCGAGCAGTACTTC. It translates to CASSPSSGRVGPEQYF. The chain couples TRBV27 to TRBJ2-7; D might be TRBD1 (5 bases). This CDR3 has 16 amino acids. V was trimmed by 6 bases and J by 6 bases, leaving 24 bases between them. The germline V gene has CDR1 MNHEY and CDR2 SMNVEV (reference sequence).

The rearrangement uses TRBV29-1 and TRBJ2-5, with D uncertain. The germline V gene has CDR1 SQVTM and CDR2 ANQGSEA. The CDR3 contains 11 residues. V was cut by 5 bases and J by 0 bases, with 4 bases left in between. The CDR3 region is CSVLYQETQYF. The CDR3, as DNA: TGCAGCGTTTTGTACCAAGAGACCCAGTACTTC.

V usage is TRBV6-5 and J usage is TRBJ1-4; D call uncertain. V dropped 2 bases and J dropped 8 bases, with 18 bases sitting between them. The V gene's germline CDR1 is MNHEY and CDR2 SVGAGI. The CDR3 has 16 residues. The CDR3 bases are TGTGCCAGCAGTTACGCCCCTGGGGAATTTTTGGAAAAACTGTTTTTT. This gives the protein CASSYAPGEFLEKLFF.

The rearrangement links TRBV28 to TRBJ2-3; D assignment may be TRBD1 or TRBD2 (5 bases each). This CDR3 contains 14 residues. The V end was cut by 5 bases, the J end by 4 bases, with 13 bases between. CDR1 is MDHEN, CDR2 SYDVKM, per germline. The CDR3 DNA reads as TGTGCCAGCAGTCCTTGGGACGGCCCAGATACGCAGTATTTT. Its translation: CASSPWDGPDTQYF.

The chain links TRBV4-1 to TRBJ1-1; tentative D call: TRBD1 (6 bases). This CDR3 has 12 residues. Germline-derived CDR1 and CDR2 are MGHRA and YSYEKL. Trimming took off 3 bases at V and 10 bases at J, with 12 bases between the two ends. CDR3 coding DNA: TGCGCCAGCAGCCATACAGGGTTTCGAGCTTTCTTT. Protein: CASSHTGFRAFF.

The chain carries TRBV19 and TRBJ2-7; D not certain. The CDR3 consists of 15 residues. The V end was cut by 3 bases, the J end by 5 bases, with 17 bases between. The germline V gene has CDR1 LNHDA and CDR2 SQIVND (reference sequence). DNA for the CDR3: TGTGCCAGTAGTATGGCGGCGACAAGCAGGAACGAGCAGTACTTC. This encodes CASSMAATSRNEQYF.

The chain has TRBV4-2 and TRBJ2-7; D is ambiguous. Trimming removed 2 bases from V and 6 bases from J, with 11 bases in between. Germline CDR1 is LGHNA and CDR2 is YNFKEQ. The CDR3 length is 13 residues. CDR3 coding DNA: TGTGCCAGCAGCCAAACCCTGTACCTCGAGCAGTACTTC. Translating gives CASSQTLYLEQYF.

This chain links TRBV5-1 with TRBJ2-7; TRBD2 aligns across 8 bases. CDR1 SGHRS and CDR2 YFSETQ come from the germline V gene. There are 14 residues in the CDR3. V shed 4 bases and J 3 bases; nucleotides not matched to a gene: 6. The CDR3 DNA reads as TGCGCCAGCAGCGAAGCCGGGACTAGCTACGAGCAGTACTTC. Its translation is CASSEAGTSYEQYF. Filled out from reference TRBV5-1 and TRBJ2-7, the complete variable domain reads KAGVTQTPRYLIKTRGQQVTLSCSPISGHRSVSWYQQTPGQGLQFLFEYFSETQRNKGNFPGRFSGRQFSNSRSEMNVSTLELGDSALYLCASSEAGTSYEQYFGPGTRLTVT.

The chain joins TRBV25-1 to TRBJ1-1; no clear D. The ends were cut back, 3 bases at V and 7 bases at J, with 9 bases in the middle. The V gene's germline CDR1 is MGHDK and CDR2 SYGVNS. CDR3 length: 12 amino acids. This CDR3 reads CASSDGSLEAFF. Here the CDR3 DNA reads TGTGCCAGCAGTGACGGCAGCCTTGAAGCTTTCTTT.

This clone has just one count. The rearrangement joins TRBV6-5 to TRBJ2-5, with 10 bases fitting TRBD2. The CDR3 consists of 15 residues. Germline V gene lookup returns CDR1 MNHEY and CDR2 SVGAGI. Trimming cost V 5 bases and J 3 bases; bases outside gene matches: 6. CDR3 sequence: CASSKWTSGEETQYF. The CDR3 DNA reads as TGTGCCAGCAGTAAGTGGACTAGCGGCGAAGAGACCCAGTACTTC.

This clone occurred once. This chain joins TRBV7-9 and TRBJ2-7; 8 bases align to TRBD2. The CDR3 is 16 amino acids. Per the germline V gene, CDR1 is SEHNR and CDR2 is FQNEAQ (reference sequence). Trimming removed 0 bases from V and 2 bases from J; junction bases left unmatched: 6. The CDR3 DNA is TGTGCCAGCAGCTTAGCGGTCGGCGGGAGGACCTACGAGCAGTACTTC. Its protein is CASSLAVGGRTYEQYF.

The chain uses TRBV15 and TRBJ1-4; D perhaps matches TRBD1 (5 bases). The CDR3 contains 14 residues. The V and J ends lost 11 bases and 4 bases respectively, with 17 bases between them. The germline V gene encodes CDR1 LNHNV and CDR2 YYDKDF (reference sequence). CDR3 in amino acids: CASRGLGLNEKLFF. In DNA form, the CDR3 reads TGTGCCTCTCGGGGGTTGGGCCTTAATGAAAAACTGTTTTTT. Full variable domain (rest looked up from reference TRBV15 and TRBJ1-4): DAMVIQNPRYQVTQFGKPVTLSCSQTLNHNVMYWYQQKSSQAPKLLFHYYDKDFNNEADTPDNFQSRRPNTSFCFLDIRSPGLGDTAMYLCASRGLGLNEKLFFGSGTQLSVL.

The CDR3 protein is CASSPPITEETQYF. CDR3 DNA sequence: TGTGCCAGCTCACCACCGATAACAGAAGAGACCCAGTACTTC. The rearrangement links TRBV18 to TRBJ2-5; D ambiguous. Trimming shortened V by 0 bases and J by 3 bases, and 8 bases separated the two germline ends. The CDR3 is made up of 14 amino acids. CDR1 and CDR2 from the germline V gene are KGHSH and LQKENI.

The V and J genes are TRBV4-1 and TRBJ2-2; D might be TRBD1 (6 bases). Germline CDR1 and CDR2: MGHRA and YSYEKL. The CDR3 extends over 14 amino acids. Trimming took off 4 bases at V and 4 bases at J, with 10 bases between the two ends. In DNA, the CDR3 is TGCGCCAGCAGCCCGGGACAATCCACCGGGGAGCTGTTTTTT. Its protein product is CASSPGQSTGELFF.

This sequence joins TRBV4-1 and TRBJ2-4, with TRBD2 as a possible D gene (6 bases). V was trimmed by 0 bases and J by 8 bases, leaving 14 bases between them. Germline V CDR1 and CDR2: MGHRA, YSYEKL. This CDR3 contains 15 residues. The CDR3 coding sequence is TGCGCCAGCAGCCAAGATCAGCGGGTGGGGGACATTCAGTACTTC. This sequence encodes CASSQDQRVGDIQYF.

This chain joins TRBV28 and TRBJ1-5; possible D gene TRBD1, 5 bases. V lost 10 bases and J 0 bases, leaving 16 bases between the germline ends. The CDR3 contains 15 residues. Germline-derived CDR1 and CDR2 are MDHEN and SYDVKM. The CDR3 DNA reads as TGTGCCACAGAGTGGGGGGAGTTTAGCAATCAGCCCCAGCATTTT. Translating gives CATEWGEFSNQPQHF.

This clone was counted a single time. CDR3 nucleotides: TGTGCCAGCAGAGGGAACAGCGGCGGTGAGCAGTTCTTC. Amino acid sequence: CASRGNSGGEQFF. The chain carries TRBV6-1 and TRBJ2-1; possibly TRBD2 for D (5 bases). V lost 6 bases and J lost 9, with 15 bases in between. This CDR3 has 13 amino acids. CDR1 is MNHNS and CDR2 is SASEGT in the germline V gene.

This clone showed up just once. The rearrangement links TRBV11-2 to TRBJ1-1; TRBD1 matches at 7 bases. The CDR3 spans 15 residues. Germline loops: CDR1 SGHAT, CDR2 FQNNGV. V shed 5 bases, J shed 3 bases, and the junction held 9 bases outside the gene matches. The CDR3 nucleotides are TGTGCCAGCAGCCCAGGGGGGGCAGGGGACACTGAAGCTTTCTTT. Translation gives CASSPGGAGDTEAFF.

This chain connects TRBV28 to TRBJ1-2; a possible D gene is TRBD1 (5 bases). The V end lost 5 bases, the J end lost 3 bases, and 13 bases lay between the germline ends. The germline CDR1 and CDR2 sequences are MDHEN and SYDVKM. CDR3 length equals 14 residues. The DNA of the CDR3 is TGTGCCAGCAGTACCCCCGACAGCTACTATGGCTACACCTTC. The encoded protein is CASSTPDSYYGYTF.

The V call is TRBV27, the J call TRBJ2-1; TRBD2 aligns across 15 bases. This CDR3 has 15 residues. Looked up from germline, CDR1 is MNHEY and CDR2 is SMNVEV (reference sequence). V trimming: 8 bases; J trimming: 10 bases; junction bases outside the gene matches: 9. The CDR3 coding sequence is TGTGCCAGCGGGCCGGGACTAGCGGGAGGAAAGGAGCAGTTCTTC. Its protein is CASGPGLAGGKEQFF.

With regard to this clone: Within the sample, other DNA sequences also encode this same CDR3. The J gene is TRBJ2-1, the V gene TRBV7-9; D ambiguous. Deletions cut 3 bases from V and 6 bases from J, with 6 bases between. The V gene's germline CDR1 is SEHNR and CDR2 FQNEAQ (reference sequence). CDR3 length: 12 amino acids. CDR3 loop: CASSFGVNEQFF. The CDR3, as DNA: TGTGCCAGCAGCTTTGGGGTCAATGAGCAGTTCTTC.

With regard to this clone: Other DNA sequences within the sample encode an identical CDR3. V is TRBV2 and J is TRBJ2-7; 7 nucleotides line up with TRBD1. This CDR3 has 12 amino acids. Germline CDR1 and CDR2: SNHLY and FYNNEI. V lost 3 bases to trimming and J lost 4 bases; unmatched junction nucleotides: 0. The CDR3: CASSDRGYEQYF. In DNA, the CDR3 is TGTGCCAGCAGTGACAGGGGGTACGAGCAGTACTTC.

The gene calls are TRBV13 and TRBJ1-4; D may be TRBD1 (5 bases). The CDR3 contains 16 residues. The ends were cut back, 3 bases at V and 7 bases at J, with 18 bases in the middle. Germline CDR1 reads PRHDT; CDR2 reads FYEKMQ (reference sequence). The CDR3 DNA sequence: TGTGCCAGCAGCTTCGCCGGGGCCCATAAGGGTGAAAAACTGTTTTTT. It specifies CASSFAGAHKGEKLFF.

This chain connects TRBV29-1 to TRBJ2-5; D ambiguous. This CDR3 is built from 12 residues. The germline V gene has CDR1 SQVTM and CDR2 ANQGSEA. Trimming cost V 3 bases and J 1 base, with 6 bases left between them. CDR3 region: CSVDRSQETQYF. The CDR3 DNA follows: TGCAGCGTTGACCGGAGCCAAGAGACCCAGTACTTC.